The source of this T cell receptor beta chain is a study of blood T cells in healthy people across ages. This clonotype was counted a single time. Using a J-beta primer mix together with a sample-barcoded 5' primer, a second PCR was run for about 6 to 11 cycles. TCRdb processed the 5' RACE reads anew with MiXCR; each CDR3 protein has one entry. The sample records approximately 1,000,000 distinct CDR3 sequences, 35% to 40% being singletons. The CDR3 spans 14 residues. Per germline, CDR1 SGHTA and CDR2 FQGNSA. The V end lost 3 bases, the J end lost 7 bases, and 15 bases lay between the germline ends. This receptor was obtained from a man between 18 and 29 years old in good health. This sequence joins TRBV7-2 and TRBJ1-1, with D unresolved. The sequenced sample was blood. The CDR3 protein is CASSFRQDPGEAFF. The CDR3 DNA sequence: TGTGCCAGCAGCTTTAGGCAGGACCCAGGTGAAGCTTTCTTT.